The 25 T cell receptor beta chains in this list originate from one sample, sequenced in a study of cytomegalovirus exposure and HLA in healthy donors. Use of 60 Vbeta and 13 Jbeta primers characterized the PCR. Sequencing was performed with immunoSEQ multiplex PCR; in TCRdb, only in-frame clones are kept and a portion is missing. The sample contains about 96,000 clones, approximately 64% of which appear only once. Sequenced sample: PBMCs. These TCRs come from a man aged 60 to 69 in good health and CMV-seronegative.

The J gene is TRBJ2-1, the V gene TRBV7-9; D unresolved. Germline V CDR1 and CDR2: SEHNR, FQNEAQ (reference sequence). The V end lost 5 bases, the J end lost 4 bases, and 3 bases lay between the germline ends. The CDR3 is made up of 11 amino acids. The CDR3 DNA sequence: TGTGCCAGCAGCCATTACAATGAGCAGTTCTTC. Amino acid sequence: CASSHYNEQFF.

This clone was detected a few times. The V and J genes are TRBV5-5 and TRBJ2-1, with D possibly being TRBD2 (5 bases). There are 15 residues in the CDR3. V shed 3 bases and J shed 0 bases, with 10 bases lying between them. Germline V gives CDR1 SGHKS, CDR2 YYEKEE (reference sequence). The CDR3 here is CASSSGRGSYNEQFF. The CDR3, as DNA: TGTGCCAGCAGCTCTGGACGGGGCTCCTACAATGAGCAGTTCTTC. The entire variable domain, with the rest obtained from reference TRBV5-5 and TRBJ2-1, is as follows: DAGVTQSPTHLIKTRGQQVTLRCSPISGHKSVSWYQQVLGQGPQFIFQYYEKEERGRGNFPDRFSARQFPNYSSELNVNALLLGDSALYLCASSSGRGSYNEQFFGPGTRLTVL.

V and J are TRBV5-1 and TRBJ2-2; D uncertain. Germline loops: CDR1 SGHRS, CDR2 YFSETQ. The CDR3 length is 15 residues. Trimming cost V 4 bases and J 4 bases, with 14 bases left between them. CDR3 amino acids: CASSLDVSGTGELFF. CDR3 DNA: TGCGCCAGCAGCCTGGACGTCTCGGGCACCGGGGAGCTGTTTTTT. Together with reference TRBV5-1 and TRBJ2-2, the CDR3 gives the full variable domain: KAGVTQTPRYLIKTRGQQVTLSCSPISGHRSVSWYQQTPGQGLQFLFEYFSETQRNKGNFPGRFSGRQFSNSRSEMNVSTLELGDSALYLCASSLDVSGTGELFFGEGSRLTVL.

This clone has just a few counts. The chain uses TRBV7-9 and TRBJ2-7, with D maybe TRBD1 (6 bases). The CDR3 is 13 amino acids. Per the germline V gene, CDR1 is SEHNR and CDR2 is FQNEAQ (reference sequence). Trimming stripped 2 bases from V and 6 bases from J, with 11 bases between. Written as DNA, the CDR3 is TGTGCCAGCAGCTTAACAGGGATTCTCGAGCAGTACTTC. Translating gives CASSLTGILEQYF.

V usage is TRBV19 and J usage is TRBJ2-4, with D maybe TRBD1 (6 bases). This CDR3 region has 15 residues. Germline CDR1 reads LNHDA; CDR2 reads SQIVND (reference sequence). V was clipped by 3 bases and J by 1 base, with 10 bases between them. CDR3 amino acids: CASSMTQGAKNIQYF. The CDR3 DNA reads as TGTGCCAGTAGTATGACTCAGGGGGCCAAAAACATTCAGTACTTC.

This clone is a singleton in its sample. CDR3 coding DNA: TGTGCCATCAGTGAGGAGGATGATCAGCCCCAGCATTTT. Its translation: CAISEEDDQPQHF. The J gene is TRBJ1-5, the V gene TRBV10-3; D is unclear. CDR1 and CDR2 from the germline V gene are ENHRY and SYGVKD. Trimming removed 2 bases from V and 5 bases from J, with 7 bases in between. This CDR3 comprises 13 residues.

This chain connects TRBV10-1 to TRBJ2-1; TRBD2 matches at 7 bases. The CDR3 runs to 16 residues. V gave up 5 bases and J gave up 7 bases; unmatched junction bases: 14. Looked up from germline, CDR1 is WNHNN and CDR2 is SYGVQD (reference sequence). The CDR3 region has the DNA TGCGCCAGCAGTAATCTAGCGGAAGCCCTGAGGAATGAGCAGTTCTTC. It is translated as CASSNLAEALRNEQFF.

As regards this clone: This sample also contains other DNA sequences that code for the same CDR3. The chain links TRBV2 to TRBJ2-2; D might be TRBD1 (5 bases). CDR1 SNHLY and CDR2 FYNNEI come from the germline V gene. Trimming took 8 bases from V and 0 from J, leaving 7 bases between them. The CDR3 has 13 amino acids. The CDR3 loop is CASGATNTGELFF. The CDR3 DNA is TGTGCCAGCGGGGCTACGAACACCGGGGAGCTGTTTTTT. Using reference TRBV2 and TRBJ2-2 for the parts outside the CDR3, the full variable domain is EPEVTQTPSHQVTQMGQEVILRCVPISNHLYFYWYRQILGQKVEFLVSFYNNEISEKSEIFDDQFSVERPDGSNFTLKIRSTKLEDSAMYFCASGATNTGELFFGEGSRLTVL.

The V and J genes are TRBV19 and TRBJ2-1; 11 nucleotides agree with TRBD2. The CDR3 has 18 residues. CDR1 and CDR2 from the germline V gene are LNHDA and SQIVND (reference sequence). The V gene end was trimmed by 0 bases and the J gene end by 7 bases; junction bases not matched to a gene: 11. The CDR3, as DNA: TGTGCCAGTAGTATAGATGGGCTAGCGGGAGGAGGCTGGAATGAGCAGTTCTTC. Its translation: CASSIDGLAGGGWNEQFF.

The chain has TRBV29-1 and TRBJ2-2; the D gene is possibly TRBD1 (5 bases). The CDR3 runs to 17 residues. The germline CDR1 and CDR2 sequences are SQVTM and ANQGSEA. The V end lost 0 bases, the J end lost 1 base, and 15 bases lay between the germline ends. In DNA, the CDR3 is TGCAGCGTTGAAGATACCCTGGGCAGGGAGAACACCGGGGAGCTGTTTTTT. Its protein is CSVEDTLGRENTGELFF.

CDR3 in amino acids: CAISDTRGVQPQHF. The CDR3 DNA is TGTGCCATCAGTGATACCAGGGGGGTTCAGCCCCAGCATTTT. This chain connects TRBV10-3 to TRBJ1-5; 7 bases align to TRBD1. The CDR3 totals 14 residues. The germline V gene encodes CDR1 ENHRY and CDR2 SYGVKD. The junction had 5 bases not matched to a gene; V was cut back by 3 bases and J by 6 bases.

V gene TRBV10-3 combines with J gene TRBJ2-5; D is undetermined. The V gene's germline CDR1 is ENHRY and CDR2 SYGVKD. V lost 2 bases and J lost 5, with 12 bases in between. The CDR3 length is 14 residues. CDR3 DNA sequence: TGTGCCATCAGTGAGCAACCCGGTCCCGAGACCCAGTACTTC. It encodes CAISEQPGPETQYF.

This clone has only a few counts. The CDR3 region has the DNA TGTGCCAGCAGTTACTCGGGGGGTGTAGGTGACGAGCAGTACTTC. This sequence encodes CASSYSGGVGDEQYF. J is TRBJ2-7 and V is TRBV6-5; perhaps TRBD2 as D (6 bases). Trimming cost V 0 bases and J 5 bases, with 14 bases left between them. This CDR3 has 15 residues. Germline V gene data show CDR1 as MNHEY and CDR2 as SVGAGI.

This CDR3 reads CASSSRSDRAGTEAFF. In DNA, the CDR3 is TGTGCCAGCAGCTCAAGGAGCGACAGGGCTGGTACTGAAGCTTTCTTT. The chain couples TRBV7-2 to TRBJ1-1, with 7 bases identical to TRBD1. The junction had 13 bases not matched to a gene; V was cut back by 4 bases and J by 5 bases. The CDR3 sequence is 16 residues long. From germline, CDR1 is SGHTA and CDR2 FQGNSA.

J is TRBJ1-2 and V is TRBV7-8, with D possibly matching TRBD1 (6 bases). The CDR3 has 15 amino acids. The germline V and J ends were trimmed by 1 base and 2 bases, with 11 bases remaining between them. Looked up from germline, CDR1 is SGHVS and CDR2 is FQNEAQ. The CDR3 loop is CASSLVGGANYGYTF. CDR3 nucleotides: TGTGCCAGCAGCTTAGTGGGGGGGGCCAACTATGGCTACACCTTC.

Turning to this clone: The limits of the CDR3 on the DNA are not certain, so only TCRdb's listed CDR3 is given. The V gene is TRBV7-6, the J gene TRBJ2-1; the table's D call of TRBD2 was not tested on the DNA. Both ends counted, the CDR3 spans 17 residues. Germline assignment: CDR1 SGHVS and CDR2 FNYEAQ. CDR3 sequence: CASSLGVAAILESEQFF.

This sequence joins TRBV18 and TRBJ2-7; 11 bases line up with TRBD1. Germline trimming cut 6 bases from V and 2 bases from J; bases unmatched to any gene: 6. Germline V gene data show CDR1 as KGHSH and CDR2 as LQKENI. The CDR3 is made up of 15 amino acids. CDR3 region: CASSSGTGGTYEQYF. The CDR3, as DNA: TGTGCCAGCTCGTCGGGGACAGGGGGTACCTACGAGCAGTACTTC.

The rearrangement links TRBV19 to TRBJ2-2; possibly TRBD2 for D (7 bases). The length of the CDR3 is 18 residues. From germline, CDR1 is LNHDA and CDR2 SQIVND (reference sequence). The V end lost 5 bases, the J end lost 0 bases, and 19 bases lay between the germline ends. CDR3 bases: TGTGCCAGTAGTCCGGCACGGGGGGCGCGGGCGAACACCGGGGAGCTGTTTTTT. Protein sequence: CASSPARGARANTGELFF.

Comment on this clone: This same CDR3 is encoded by further DNA sequences in the sample. CDR3 sequence reads: CASRIGVSPGTGNYEQYF. CDR3 DNA sequence: TGTGCCAGCAGAATAGGGGTCTCTCCCGGGACAGGGAACTACGAGCAGTACTTC. This chain uses TRBV28 with TRBJ2-7, with TRBD1 identical over 9 bases. V gave up 6 bases and J gave up 3 bases; unmatched junction bases: 18. Germline values: CDR1 MDHEN, CDR2 SYDVKM. CDR3 length: 18 amino acids.

Note on this clone: A read error may produce the germline difference seen at one junction end. J is TRBJ1-1 and V is TRBV30, with D possibly TRBD1 on 6 matching bases. The CDR3 contains 13 residues. CDR1 is GTSNPN and CDR2 is SVGIG in the germline V gene (reference sequence). The CDR3 coding sequence is TGTGCCCGGAGAAGGGACACCAACACTGAAGCTTTCTTT. It codes for CARRRDTNTEAFF.

The genes are TRBV2 and TRBJ1-1; TRBD1 might be the D (6 bases). Looked up from germline, CDR1 is SNHLY and CDR2 is FYNNEI. The V end was cut by 8 bases, the J end by 0 bases, with 16 bases between. The CDR3 extends over 15 amino acids. The CDR3: CASGEQGFMNTEAFF. The CDR3 DNA is TGTGCCAGCGGAGAACAGGGTTTCATGAACACTGAAGCTTTCTTT. The variable domain in full, with the rest retrieved from reference TRBV2 and TRBJ1-1, is EPEVTQTPSHQVTQMGQEVILRCVPISNHLYFYWYRQILGQKVEFLVSFYNNEISEKSEIFDDQFSVERPDGSNFTLKIRSTKLEDSAMYFCASGEQGFMNTEAFFGQGTRLTVV.

This clone was counted between two and nine times. V usage is TRBV7-2 and J usage is TRBJ1-5; tentative D call: TRBD1 (6 bases). The CDR3 is 14 residues long. Germline V gene sequence: CDR1 SGHTA, CDR2 FQGNSA. The ends were cut back, 2 bases at V and 5 bases at J, with 10 bases in the middle. DNA for the CDR3: TGTGCCAGCAGCTTATCTCACAGGGATCAGCCCCAGCATTTT. Translation: CASSLSHRDQPQHF.

This clone was picked up a small number of times. The CDR3 DNA follows: TGTGCCAGCAGCGTGACAGGGAGCACTGAAGCTTTCTTT. Protein sequence: CASSVTGSTEAFF. The chain carries TRBV9 and TRBJ1-1, with 7 bases matching TRBD1. The CDR3 has 13 amino acids. Germline CDR1 is SGDLS and CDR2 is YYNGEE. The ends lost 2 bases at V and 4 bases at J; junction bases unmatched: 2.

This chain links TRBV9 with TRBJ1-1; 12 bases agree with TRBD1. Germline CDR1 reads SGDLS; CDR2 reads YYNGEE. The length of the CDR3 is 18 residues. Unmatched junction bases numbered 11, after V lost 0 bases and J lost 5 bases. The DNA for the CDR3 is TGTGCCAGCAGCGTAGGACCAGGGACAGGGGGCGTCTGGACTGAAGCTTTCTTT. Its translation: CASSVGPGTGGVWTEAFF.

The J gene is TRBJ2-1, the V gene TRBV6-6; D is uncertain. This CDR3 is built from 12 residues. The V end was cut by 4 bases, the J end by 8 bases, with 9 bases between. Per the germline V gene, CDR1 is MNHNY and CDR2 is SVGAGI (reference sequence). In nucleotides, the CDR3 is TGTGCCAGCAGTTCGAGTTTTGATGAGCAGTTCTTC. This translates into CASSSSFDEQFF.